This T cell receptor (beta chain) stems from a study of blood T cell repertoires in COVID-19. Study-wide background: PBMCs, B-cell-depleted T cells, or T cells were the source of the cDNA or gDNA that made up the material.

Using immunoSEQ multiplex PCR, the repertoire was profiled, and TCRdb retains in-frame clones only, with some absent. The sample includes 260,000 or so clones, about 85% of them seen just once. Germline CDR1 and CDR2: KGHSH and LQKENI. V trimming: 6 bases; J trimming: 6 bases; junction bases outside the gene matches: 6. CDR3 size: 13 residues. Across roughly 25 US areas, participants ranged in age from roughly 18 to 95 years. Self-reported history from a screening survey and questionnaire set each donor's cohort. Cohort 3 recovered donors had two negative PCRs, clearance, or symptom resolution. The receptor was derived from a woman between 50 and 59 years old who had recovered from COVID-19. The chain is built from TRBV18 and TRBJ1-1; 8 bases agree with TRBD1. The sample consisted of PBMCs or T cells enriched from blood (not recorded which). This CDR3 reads CASSPGQGPEAFF. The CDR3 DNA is TGTGCCAGCTCTCCAGGACAGGGCCCTGAAGCTTTCTTT.